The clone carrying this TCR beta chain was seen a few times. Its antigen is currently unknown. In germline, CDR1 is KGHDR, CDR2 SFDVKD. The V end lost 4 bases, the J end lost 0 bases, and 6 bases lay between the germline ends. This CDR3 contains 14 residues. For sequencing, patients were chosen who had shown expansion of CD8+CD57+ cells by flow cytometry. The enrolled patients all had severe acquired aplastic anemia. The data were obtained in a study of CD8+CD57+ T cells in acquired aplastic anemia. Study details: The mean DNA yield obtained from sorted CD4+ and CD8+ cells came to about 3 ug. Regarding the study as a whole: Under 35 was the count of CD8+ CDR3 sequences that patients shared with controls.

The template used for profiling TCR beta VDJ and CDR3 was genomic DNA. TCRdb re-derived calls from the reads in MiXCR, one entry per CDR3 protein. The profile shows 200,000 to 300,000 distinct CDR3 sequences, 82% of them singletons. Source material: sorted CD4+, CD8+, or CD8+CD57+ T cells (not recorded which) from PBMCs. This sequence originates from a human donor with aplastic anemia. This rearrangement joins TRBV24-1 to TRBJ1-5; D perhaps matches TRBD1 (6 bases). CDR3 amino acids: CATSEDSSNQPQHF. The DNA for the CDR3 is TGTGCCACCAGTGAGGACAGTAGCAATCAGCCCCAGCATTTT.